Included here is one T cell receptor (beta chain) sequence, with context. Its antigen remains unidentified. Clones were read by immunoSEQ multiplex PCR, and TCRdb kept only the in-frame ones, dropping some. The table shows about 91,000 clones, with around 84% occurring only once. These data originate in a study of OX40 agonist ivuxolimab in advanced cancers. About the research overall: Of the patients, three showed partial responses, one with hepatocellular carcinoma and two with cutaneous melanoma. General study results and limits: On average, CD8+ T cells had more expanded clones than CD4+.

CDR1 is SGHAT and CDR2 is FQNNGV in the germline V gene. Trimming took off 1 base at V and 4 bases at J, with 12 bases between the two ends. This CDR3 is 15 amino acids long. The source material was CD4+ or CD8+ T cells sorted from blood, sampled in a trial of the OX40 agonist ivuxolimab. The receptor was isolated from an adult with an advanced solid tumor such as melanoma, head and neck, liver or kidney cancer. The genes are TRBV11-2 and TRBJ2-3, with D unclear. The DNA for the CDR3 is TGTGCCAGCAGCTTAGGGGCGCCCCCCCCAGATACGCAGTATTTT. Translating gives CASSLGAPPPDTQYF.